The T cell receptor beta chain described here comes from a study of CD8 T cells in ankylosing spondylitis listed by TCRdb under 2017. For context, the study as a whole: The study set out to find disease-linked TCR variants by profiling T cell receptor beta repertoires in ankylosing spondylitis patients and healthy donors. The whole study cohort included some 100 healthy donors and roughly 24 ankylosing spondylitis patients. Peripheral blood samples were taken, and synovial fluid was additionally collected from ankylosing spondylitis patients.

The CDR3 numbers 15 residues from cysteine through phenylalanine. The only DNA kept is the CDR3, 45 bases in frame from the first base. The germline V gene specifies SGHRS as CDR1 and YFSETQ as CDR2. The V end gives up 4 bases and the J end 0 bases, leaving 6 bases in the junction not matched to a gene. Overall study outcomes, separate from this receptor: A TCR beta motif made up of several highly homologous amino acid variants appeared to be characteristic of blood from ankylosing spondylitis patients. According to the report, matched synovial fluid samples from ankylosing spondylitis patients were significantly enriched for the disease-linked clones. The disease-linked clones showed a CD8+ phenotype and occurred at relatively low frequencies in peripheral blood. Some of the motif variants had been reported before in the synovial fluid and blood of reactive arthritis patients, a finding that suggests common disease-initiation mechanisms.

In its sample, this clonotype was seen many times. What this receptor recognizes is not known. No qualities accompany the bases; no much larger clone lies one base away. TCRdb lists the instrument as Illumina HiSeq 2500. Quantitative 5'-RACE with molecular barcodes was the method used to prepare the TCR beta libraries. The authors processed their data as follows. Disease-linked TCR variants were identified with a new computational method built on a probabilistic model of VDJ rearrangement. In TCRdb, the public reads were trimmed at Q25 with fastp and aligned with MiXCR, with productive beta chains retained. Entries are consolidated by CDR3 protein sequence, retaining the most common genes and DNA. TCRdb, not the authors, supplied the V and J calls. Within this sample are under 250,000 distinct CDR3 sequences, with around 25% of them counted one time only. About 6.9% of the sample belongs to the ten largest clones.

The rearranged chain carries TRBV5-1 and TRBJ2-7, with 8 bases aligning to TRBD2. This receptor was obtained from a male donor with ankylosing spondylitis or in good health (not recorded which). Sequenced sample: blood, either unsorted or a sorted T cell fraction (not recorded which). The nucleotides read TGCGCCAGCAGCGAGGTAGCGGGGAGCTCCTACGAGCAGTACTTC. Translated, this gives CASSEVAGSSYEQYF.